The 2 T cell receptor beta chains in this list originate from one sample, sequenced in a study of T-cell memory formation after mild COVID-19. TCRdb reanalysed the 5' RACE reads using MiXCR and keeps one entry per CDR3 protein. This sample yields hundreds of thousands of distinct CDR3 sequences, of which 20% to 25% are seen a single time; 7% to 9% belongs to the top ten. The source material was PBMCs or a T cell subset sorted from them (not recorded which). The receptors were gathered from an adult woman who had mild COVID-19 (a few samples of this study predate the infection). Cell type and time point are not known.

This clonotype was detected only a few times. The chain employs TRBV29-1 and TRBJ2-4; TRBD2 might be the D (6 bases). The CDR3 is 16 residues long. Trimming removed 4 bases from V and 1 base from J, with 17 bases in between. The germline gives CDR1 SQVTM, CDR2 ANQGSEA. This CDR3 reads CSVVQGPGRAKNIQYF. CDR3 DNA: TGCAGCGTTGTCCAAGGTCCGGGGAGGGCCAAAAACATTCAGTACTTC.

This sequence joins TRBV5-1 and TRBJ1-1; D possibly corresponds to TRBD1 (5 bases). Trimming shortened V by 5 bases and J by 5 bases, and 19 bases separated the two germline ends. Germline loops: CDR1 SGHRS, CDR2 YFSETQ. The CDR3 loop spans 15 amino acids. CDR3 in DNA: TGCGCCAGCAGGTGGGGGTCAGGCCTGCAGACTGAAGCTTTCTTT. Protein sequence: CASRWGSGLQTEAFF.